Below are 11 T cell receptor beta chains sequenced from a single sample in a study of radiotherapy plus CTLA-4 blockade in lung cancer (dated by TCRdb to 2016 to 2019). The library was produced with the immunoSEQ multiplex PCR assay. The table comes from immuneACCESS by way of TCRdb, which keeps in-frame sequences with V and J called. Part of the clones is missing from these tables; in studies checked, under half for an unresolved V gene and the rest for unknown reasons. Within this sample are around 65,000 clones, with around 77% of them counted one time only. Approximately 4% of the sample rests with the top ten. Sequenced here: peripheral blood, sampled from a patient treated with radiotherapy plus ipilimumab. The receptors here all came from a human donor with non-small cell lung cancer who had a complete response to radiotherapy plus ipilimumab.

This clone was detected a few times. The CDR3: CASSLVQGSNQPQHF. The CDR3 nucleotides are TGTGCCAGCAGCTTAGTACAGGGGAGCAATCAGCCCCAGCATTTT. The chain employs TRBV7-2 and TRBJ1-5; 7 positions agree with TRBD1. There are 15 residues in the CDR3. With 1 base clipped from V and 1 base from J, the junction kept 1 base outside the gene matches. Germline V gives CDR1 SGHTA, CDR2 FQGNSA.

The V and J genes are TRBV5-1 and TRBJ1-2, with D tentatively TRBD1 (6 bases). V lost 4 bases to trimming and J lost 3 bases, with 16 bases between them. The germline CDR1 and CDR2 sequences are SGHRS and YFSETQ. This CDR3 region has 15 residues. The CDR3, as DNA: TGCGCCAGCAGCCCGGGACACCTAGGGGACTATGGCTACACCTTC. Translation: CASSPGHLGDYGYTF.

The chain links TRBV19 to TRBJ2-5; D possibly uses TRBD1 or TRBD2 (6 bases each). V was trimmed by 4 bases and J by 5 bases, leaving 20 bases between them. Germline CDR1 reads LNHDA; CDR2 reads SQIVND (reference sequence). CDR3 length: 16 amino acids. As DNA, the CDR3 is TGTGCCAGTAGTAACTCCCTGGGGGGCCAGGGGGAGACCCAGTACTTC. It translates to CASSNSLGGQGETQYF. Together with reference TRBV19 and TRBJ2-5, the CDR3 gives the full variable domain: DGGITQSPKYLFRKEGQNVTLSCEQNLNHDAMYWYRQDPGQGLRLIYYSQIVNDFQKGDIAEGYSVSREKKESFPLTVTSAQKNPTAFYLCASSNSLGGQGETQYFGPGTRLLVL.

The rearrangement joins TRBV5-4 to TRBJ2-3; D uncertain. This CDR3 is 15 amino acids long. Germline-derived CDR1 and CDR2 are SGHNT and YYREEE (reference sequence). V was cut by 0 bases and J by 0 bases, with 8 bases left in between. For the CDR3, the DNA is TGTGCCAGCAGCTTGGCGGCCGCTAGCACAGATACGCAGTATTTT. Protein: CASSLAAASTDTQYF.

The chain is built from TRBV5-1 and TRBJ2-1, with D uncertain. The germline CDR1 and CDR2 sequences are SGHRS and YFSETQ. The CDR3 spans 15 residues. The V and J ends lost 5 bases and 5 bases respectively, with 17 bases between them. The CDR3: CASRPGPEMDNEQFF. The CDR3 bases are TGCGCCAGCAGGCCTGGACCAGAGATGGACAATGAGCAGTTCTTC.

The CDR3 loop is CASSSSGGNGQPQHF. The CDR3 DNA sequence: TGCGCCAGTTCTTCCTCAGGGGGTAACGGTCAGCCCCAGCATTTT. The chain has TRBV5-1 and TRBJ1-5; 7 bases line up with TRBD1. This CDR3 has 15 residues. J lost 6 bases, V lost 8 bases, and 14 bases had no gene match. Germline CDR1 and CDR2: SGHRS and YFSETQ.

This chain connects TRBV5-8 to TRBJ2-2; TRBD2 matches at 11 bases. The CDR3 covers 17 residues. V shed 2 bases, J shed 6 bases, and the junction held 9 bases outside the gene matches. Germline loops: CDR1 SGHTS, CDR2 YDEGEE. CDR3 in DNA: TGTGCCAGCAGCTTCCCTACTAGCGGGAGTTCCCCCGGGGAGCTGTTTTTT. It encodes CASSFPTSGSSPGELFF.

This rearrangement joins TRBV4-3 to TRBJ2-3; perhaps TRBD1 as D (6 bases). This CDR3 comprises 16 residues. V was trimmed by 4 bases and J by 0 bases, leaving 14 bases between them. Germline values: CDR1 LGHNA, CDR2 YSLEER. CDR3 residues: CASSRGRQASTDTQYF. DNA for the CDR3: TGCGCCAGCAGCCGAGGTAGACAGGCCAGCACAGATACGCAGTATTTT.

This chain joins TRBV10-2 and TRBJ2-7; D possibly matches TRBD1 or TRBD2 (5 bases each). Looked up from germline, CDR1 is WSHSY and CDR2 is SAAADI. This CDR3 is 12 amino acids long. The V and J ends lost 6 bases and 0 bases respectively, with 6 bases between them. CDR3 bases: TGCGCCAGCAGGGGGGACTCCTACGAGCAGTACGTC. It specifies CASRGDSYEQYV.

The genes are TRBV9 and TRBJ2-2; D is ambiguous. Trimming took 4 bases from V and 6 from J, leaving 10 bases between them. The V gene's germline CDR1 is SGDLS and CDR2 YYNGEE. The CDR3 length is 13 residues. The CDR3 region has the DNA TGTGCCAGCAGCCCCTCCGGCCCCGGGGAGCTGTTTTTT. It specifies CASSPSGPGELFF.

The chain combines TRBV4-1 with TRBJ1-2; 7 bases fit TRBD1. Germline V gene lookup returns CDR1 MGHRA and CDR2 YSYEKL. The CDR3 length is 16 residues. The J segment lost 6 bases and the V segment lost 3 bases, leaving 13 bases of the junction unmatched. The chain's CDR3 is CASSHTDTGERDGYTF. DNA of the CDR3: TGCGCCAGCAGCCACACGGATACAGGGGAAAGGGATGGCTACACCTTC.